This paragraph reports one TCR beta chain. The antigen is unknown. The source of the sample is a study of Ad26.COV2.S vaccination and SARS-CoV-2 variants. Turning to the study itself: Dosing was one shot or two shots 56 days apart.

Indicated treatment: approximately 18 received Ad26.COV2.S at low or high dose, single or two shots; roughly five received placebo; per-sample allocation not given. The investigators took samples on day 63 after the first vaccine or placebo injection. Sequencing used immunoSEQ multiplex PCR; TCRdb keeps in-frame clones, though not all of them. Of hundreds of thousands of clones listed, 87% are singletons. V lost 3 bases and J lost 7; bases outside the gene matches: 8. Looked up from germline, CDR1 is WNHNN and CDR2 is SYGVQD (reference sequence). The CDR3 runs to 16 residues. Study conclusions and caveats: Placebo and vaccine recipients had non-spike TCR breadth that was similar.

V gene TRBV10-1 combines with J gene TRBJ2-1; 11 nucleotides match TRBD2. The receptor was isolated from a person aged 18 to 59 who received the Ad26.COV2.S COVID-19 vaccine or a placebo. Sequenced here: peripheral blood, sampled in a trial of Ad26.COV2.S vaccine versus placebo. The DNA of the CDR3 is TGCGCCAGCAGTGAATCGGGACTAGCGGCAAGGAATGAGCAGTTCTTC. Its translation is CASSESGLAARNEQFF.